This entry is about one TCR beta chain. This sample is part of a study of shared clonotypes between healthy human individuals. The V segment lost 8 bases and the J segment 6 bases; nucleotides outside the gene matches: 5. The CDR3 runs to 12 residues. In germline, CDR1 is SQVTM, CDR2 ANQGSEA. Profiling relied on immunoSEQ multiplex PCR, and the TCRdb table lists in-frame clones only, not all of them. The repertoire holds about 480,000 clones, about 80% seen once, with about an eighth in the top ten. The sequence was collected from a woman between 40 and 50 years old in good health. Some clones in this sample may be carry-over from other donors' samples. This chain uses TRBV29-1 with TRBJ2-1; 9 nucleotides match TRBD1. Material: PBMCs. The CDR3 DNA follows: TGCAGCTCAAACAGGGGGCTCAATGAGCAGTTCTTC. Residues: CSSNRGLNEQFF.